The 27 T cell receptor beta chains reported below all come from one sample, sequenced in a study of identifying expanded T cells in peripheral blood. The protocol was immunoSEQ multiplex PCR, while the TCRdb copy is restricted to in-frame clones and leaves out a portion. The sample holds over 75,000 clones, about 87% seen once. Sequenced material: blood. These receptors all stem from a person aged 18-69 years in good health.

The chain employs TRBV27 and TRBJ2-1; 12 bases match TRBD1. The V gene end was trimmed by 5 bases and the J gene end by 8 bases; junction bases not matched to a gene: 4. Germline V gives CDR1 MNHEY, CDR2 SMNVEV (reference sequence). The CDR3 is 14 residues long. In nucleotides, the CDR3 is TGTGCCAGCAGTATCGGGACAGGGGGCGATGAGCAGTTCTTC. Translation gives CASSIGTGGDEQFF.

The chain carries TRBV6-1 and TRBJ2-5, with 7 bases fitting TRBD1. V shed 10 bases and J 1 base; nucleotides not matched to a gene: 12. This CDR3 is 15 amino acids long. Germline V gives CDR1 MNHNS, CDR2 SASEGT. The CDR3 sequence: CATTGAKDLQETQYF. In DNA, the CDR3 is TGTGCCACCACAGGGGCAAAAGATCTCCAAGAGACCCAGTACTTC.

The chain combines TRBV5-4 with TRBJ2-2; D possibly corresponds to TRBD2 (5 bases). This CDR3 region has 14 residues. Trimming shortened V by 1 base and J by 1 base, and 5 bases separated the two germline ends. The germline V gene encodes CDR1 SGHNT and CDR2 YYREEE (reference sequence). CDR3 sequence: CASSLRGNTGELFF. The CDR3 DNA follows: TGTGCCAGCAGCTTGCGGGGGAACACCGGGGAGCTGTTTTTT.

The CDR3 is CASSEEMGDTQYF. The CDR3 DNA sequence: TGTGCCAGCAGTGAAGAGATGGGGGATACGCAGTATTTT. This chain joins TRBV2 and TRBJ2-3; no definite D call. The CDR3 sequence is 13 residues long. The V gene lost 1 base and the J gene lost 6 bases, with 8 bases spanning the gap. Germline loops: CDR1 SNHLY, CDR2 FYNNEI.

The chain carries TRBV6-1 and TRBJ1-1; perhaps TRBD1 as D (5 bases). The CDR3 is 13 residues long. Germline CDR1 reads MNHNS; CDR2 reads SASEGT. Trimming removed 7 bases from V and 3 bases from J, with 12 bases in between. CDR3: CASTRDGHTEAFF. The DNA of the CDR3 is TGTGCCAGCACCAGGGACGGACACACTGAAGCTTTCTTT.

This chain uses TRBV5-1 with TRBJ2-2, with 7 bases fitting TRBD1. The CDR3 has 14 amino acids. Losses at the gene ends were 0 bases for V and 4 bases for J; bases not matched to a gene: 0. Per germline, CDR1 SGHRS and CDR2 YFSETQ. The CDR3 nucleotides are TGCGCCAGCAGCTTGGGGACAGGCACCGGGGAGCTGTTTTTT. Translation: CASSLGTGTGELFF.

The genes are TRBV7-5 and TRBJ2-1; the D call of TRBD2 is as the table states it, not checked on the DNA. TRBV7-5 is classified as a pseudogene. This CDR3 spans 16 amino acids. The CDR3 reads CVRSLAASGSYNEQFF. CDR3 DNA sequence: TGTGTCAGAAGCTTAGCGGCTAGCGGCTCCTACAATGAGCAGTTCTTC.

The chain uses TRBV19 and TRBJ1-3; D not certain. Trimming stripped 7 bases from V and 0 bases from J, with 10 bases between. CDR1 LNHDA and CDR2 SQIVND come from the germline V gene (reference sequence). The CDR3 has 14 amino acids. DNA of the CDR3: TGTGCCAGTACCCCCTTCGGCTCTGGAAACACCATATATTTT. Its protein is CASTPFGSGNTIYF.

CDR3 DNA: TGTGCCTGGAGCCGGAGTTTGCAAGAGACCCAGTACTTC. This translates into CAWSRSLQETQYF. This chain links TRBV30 with TRBJ2-5, with no clear D. The germline V gene has CDR1 GTSNPN and CDR2 SVGIG (reference sequence). V dropped 3 bases and J dropped 2 bases, with 10 bases sitting between them. The CDR3 has 13 amino acids.

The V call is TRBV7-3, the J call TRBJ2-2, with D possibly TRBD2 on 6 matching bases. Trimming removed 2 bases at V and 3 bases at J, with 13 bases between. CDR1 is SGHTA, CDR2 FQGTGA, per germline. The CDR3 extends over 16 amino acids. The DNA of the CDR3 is TGTGCCAGCAGCTTAGTCGGCGGGGTAGACACCGGGGAGCTGTTTTTT. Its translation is CASSLVGGVDTGELFF. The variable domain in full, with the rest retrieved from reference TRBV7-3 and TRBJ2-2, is GAGVSQTPSNKVTEKGKYVELRCDPISGHTALYWYRQSLGQGPEFLIYFQGTGAADDSGLPNDRFFAVRPEGSVSTLKIQRTERGDSAVYLCASSLVGGVDTGELFFGEGSRLTVL.

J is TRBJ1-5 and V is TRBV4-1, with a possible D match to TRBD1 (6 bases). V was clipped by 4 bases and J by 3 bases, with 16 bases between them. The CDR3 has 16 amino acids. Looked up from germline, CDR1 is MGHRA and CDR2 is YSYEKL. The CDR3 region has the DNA TGCGCCAGCAGCCTCCACAGGGAATCCGACAATCAGCCCCAGCATTTT. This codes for CASSLHRESDNQPQHF.

The CDR3 loop is CASSLKTTQGQETQYF. The CDR3 DNA follows: TGTGCCAGCTCACTGAAGACTACCCAAGGCCAAGAGACCCAGTACTTC. The chain carries TRBV18 and TRBJ2-5; the D gene is possibly TRBD2 (5 bases). Germline lookup yields CDR1 KGHSH and CDR2 LQKENI. Trimming removed 4 bases at V and 1 base at J, with 16 bases between. The CDR3 runs 16 residues.

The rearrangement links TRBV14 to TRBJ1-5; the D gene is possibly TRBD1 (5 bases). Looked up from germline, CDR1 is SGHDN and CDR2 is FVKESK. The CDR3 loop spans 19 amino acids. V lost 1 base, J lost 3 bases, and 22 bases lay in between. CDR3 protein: CASSQVLGRAEDNNQPQHF. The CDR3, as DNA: TGTGCCAGCAGCCAAGTCTTGGGCAGGGCGGAAGATAACAATCAGCCCCAGCATTTT. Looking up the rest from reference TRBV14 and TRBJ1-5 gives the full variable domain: EAGVTQFPSHSVIEKGQTVTLRCDPISGHDNLYWYRRVMGKEIKFLLHFVKESKQDESGMPNNRFLAERTGGTYSTLKVQPAELEDSGVYFCASSQVLGRAEDNNQPQHFGDGTRLSIL.

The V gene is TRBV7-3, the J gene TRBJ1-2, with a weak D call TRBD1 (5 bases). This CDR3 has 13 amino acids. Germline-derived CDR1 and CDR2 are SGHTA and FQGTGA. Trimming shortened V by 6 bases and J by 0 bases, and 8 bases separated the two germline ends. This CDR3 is CASSKGPNYGYTF. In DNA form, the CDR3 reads TGTGCCAGCAGTAAGGGACCTAACTATGGCTACACCTTC. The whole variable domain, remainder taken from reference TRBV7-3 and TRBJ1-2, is GAGVSQTPSNKVTEKGKYVELRCDPISGHTALYWYRQSLGQGPEFLIYFQGTGAADDSGLPNDRFFAVRPEGSVSTLKIQRTERGDSAVYLCASSKGPNYGYTFGSGTRLTVV.

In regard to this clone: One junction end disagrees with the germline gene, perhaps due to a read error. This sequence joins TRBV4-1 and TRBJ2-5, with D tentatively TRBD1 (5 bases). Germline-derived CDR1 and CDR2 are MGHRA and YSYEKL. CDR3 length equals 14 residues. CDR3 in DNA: TGCGCCAGTAGCCCAAGACAGATCCAAGAGACCCAGTACTTC. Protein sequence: CASSPRQIQETQYF.

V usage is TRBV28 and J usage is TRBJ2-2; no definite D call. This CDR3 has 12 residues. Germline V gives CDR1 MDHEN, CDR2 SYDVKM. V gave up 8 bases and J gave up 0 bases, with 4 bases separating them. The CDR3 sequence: CASGTNTGELFF. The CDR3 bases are TGTGCCAGCGGGACGAACACCGGGGAGCTGTTTTTT.

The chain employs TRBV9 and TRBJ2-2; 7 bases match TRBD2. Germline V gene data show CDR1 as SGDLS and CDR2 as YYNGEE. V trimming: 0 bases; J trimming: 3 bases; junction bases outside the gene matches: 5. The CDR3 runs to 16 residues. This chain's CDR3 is CASSVAAGDYTGELFF. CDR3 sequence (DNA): TGTGCCAGCAGCGTAGCTGCGGGGGACTACACCGGGGAGCTGTTTTTT.

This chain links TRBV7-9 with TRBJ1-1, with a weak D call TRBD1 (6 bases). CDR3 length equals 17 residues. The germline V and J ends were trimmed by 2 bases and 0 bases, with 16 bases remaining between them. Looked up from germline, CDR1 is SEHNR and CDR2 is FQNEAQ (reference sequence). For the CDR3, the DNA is TGTGCCAGCAGCTTATATCGTGGTGGGGACATGAACACTGAAGCTTTCTTT. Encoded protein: CASSLYRGGDMNTEAFF.

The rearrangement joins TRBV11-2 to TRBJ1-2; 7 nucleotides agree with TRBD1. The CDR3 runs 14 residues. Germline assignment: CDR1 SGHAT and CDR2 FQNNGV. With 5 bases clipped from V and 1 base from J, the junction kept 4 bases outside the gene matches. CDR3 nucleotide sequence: TGTGCCAGCAGCCAGGACAGGAGTAACTATGGCTACACCTTC. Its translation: CASSQDRSNYGYTF.

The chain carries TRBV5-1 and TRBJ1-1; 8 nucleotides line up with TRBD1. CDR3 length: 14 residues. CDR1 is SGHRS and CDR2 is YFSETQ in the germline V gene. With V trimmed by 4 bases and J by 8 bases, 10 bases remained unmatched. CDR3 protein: CASSASQGVSEAFF. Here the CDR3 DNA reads TGCGCCAGCAGCGCGTCACAGGGGGTGAGCGAAGCTTTCTTT. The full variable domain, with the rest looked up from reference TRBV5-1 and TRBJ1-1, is KAGVTQTPRYLIKTRGQQVTLSCSPISGHRSVSWYQQTPGQGLQFLFEYFSETQRNKGNFPGRFSGRQFSNSRSEMNVSTLELGDSALYLCASSASQGVSEAFFGQGTRLTVV.

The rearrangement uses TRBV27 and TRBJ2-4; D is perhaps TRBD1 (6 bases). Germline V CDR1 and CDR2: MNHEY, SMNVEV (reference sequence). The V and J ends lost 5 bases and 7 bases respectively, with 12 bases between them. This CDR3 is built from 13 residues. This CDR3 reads CASSRTEGNIQYF. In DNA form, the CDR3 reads TGTGCCAGCAGTAGGACAGAGGGCAACATTCAGTACTTC.

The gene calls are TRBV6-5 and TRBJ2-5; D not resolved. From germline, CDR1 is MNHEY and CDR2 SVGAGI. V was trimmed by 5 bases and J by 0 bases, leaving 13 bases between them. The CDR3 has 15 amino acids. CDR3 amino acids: CASSPRSAYQETQYF. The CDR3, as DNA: TGTGCCAGCAGTCCACGGTCCGCGTACCAAGAGACCCAGTACTTC.

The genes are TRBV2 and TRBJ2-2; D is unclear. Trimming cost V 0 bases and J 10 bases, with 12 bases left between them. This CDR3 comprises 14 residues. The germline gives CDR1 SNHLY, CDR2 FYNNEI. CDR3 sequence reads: CASSEAGIFAELFF. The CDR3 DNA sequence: TGTGCCAGCAGTGAAGCAGGAATCTTTGCGGAGCTGTTTTTT.

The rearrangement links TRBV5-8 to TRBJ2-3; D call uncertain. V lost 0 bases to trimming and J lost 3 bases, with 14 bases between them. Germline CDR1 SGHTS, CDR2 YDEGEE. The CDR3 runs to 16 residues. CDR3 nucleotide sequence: TGTGCCAGCAGCTTGGTTGGTATATTAGCTACAGATACGCAGTATTTT. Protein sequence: CASSLVGILATDTQYF.

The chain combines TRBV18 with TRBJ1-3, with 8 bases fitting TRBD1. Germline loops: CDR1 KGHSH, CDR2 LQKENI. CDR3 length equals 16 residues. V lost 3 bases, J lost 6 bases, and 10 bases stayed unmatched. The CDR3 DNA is TGTGCCAGCTCACCTACCGGGACAGGTCCTTCAAACACCATATATTTT. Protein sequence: CASSPTGTGPSNTIYF.

DNA for the CDR3: TGTGCCATCAGTGATTCAAACTATGGCTACACCTTC. The encoded protein is CAISDSNYGYTF. The chain recombines TRBV10-3 with TRBJ1-2; no firm D call. The V end lost 3 bases, the J end lost 2 bases, and 4 bases lay between the germline ends. Germline CDR1 and CDR2: ENHRY and SYGVKD. The CDR3 is 12 residues long.

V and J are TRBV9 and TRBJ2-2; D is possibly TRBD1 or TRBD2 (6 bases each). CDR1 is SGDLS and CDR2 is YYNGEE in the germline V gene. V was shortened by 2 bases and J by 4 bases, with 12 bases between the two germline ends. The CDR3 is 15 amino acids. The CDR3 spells CASSVGGAPTGELFF. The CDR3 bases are TGTGCCAGCAGCGTGGGGGGCGCGCCCACCGGGGAGCTGTTTTTT. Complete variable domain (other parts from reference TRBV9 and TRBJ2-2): DSGVTQTPKHLITATGQRVTLRCSPRSGDLSVYWYQQSLDQGLQFLIQYYNGEERAKGNILERFSAQQFPDLHSELNLSSLELGDSALYFCASSVGGAPTGELFFGEGSRLTVL.